The 18 T cell receptor beta chains listed next were all sequenced from one sample in a study of monozygotic twins with inflammatory bowel disease. TCRdb reanalyzed the 5' RACE reads, giving one entry per CDR3 protein sequence and no DNA. Its table records approximately 330,000 distinct CDR3 sequences. The sample consisted of blood. The origin of the receptors is a human donor with ulcerative colitis or Crohn's disease, or a healthy co-twin of an affected twin (not recorded which).

The chain is built from TRBV5-1 and TRBJ2-3; TCRdb picks TRBD2, but there is no DNA to check that call. Looked up from germline, CDR1 is SGHRS and CDR2 is YFSETQ. The CDR3 spans 15 residues. This chain's CDR3 is CASGPLAGDIDTQYF.

The chain uses TRBV2 and TRBJ2-3; there is no DNA to check the TCRdb D call of TRBD1. Germline V CDR1 and CDR2: SNHLY, FYNNEI. The CDR3 spans 11 residues. The chain's CDR3 is CASSNRDTQYF.

The chain recombines TRBV11-1 with TRBJ2-3; the TCRdb call, TRBD2, lacks DNA for checking. The CDR3 is 18 residues long. Germline V lookup: CDR1 SGHAT, CDR2 FQDESV (reference sequence). CDR3 amino acids: CASSLIPMGSGYTDTQYF.

This CDR3 reads CSVVAGSQVYEQYF. This chain uses TRBV20-1 with TRBJ2-7; there is no DNA to check the TCRdb D call of TRBD1. The CDR3 consists of 14 residues. The germline V gene has CDR1 DFQATT and CDR2 SNEGSKA (reference sequence).

The V gene is TRBV20-1, the J gene TRBJ2-1. CDR1 and CDR2 from the germline V gene are DFQATT and SNEGSKA (reference sequence). The CDR3 loop spans 12 amino acids. The CDR3 here is CSAQGTYDEQFF.

V gene TRBV29-1 combines with J gene TRBJ2-7. This CDR3 has 12 residues. Germline lookup yields CDR1 SQVTM and CDR2 ANQGSEA. CDR3 in amino acids: CSVEDDPHEQYF.

The chain combines TRBV30 with TRBJ2-3; the TRBD2 assignment by TCRdb is unverifiable without DNA. This CDR3 has 16 amino acids. Germline CDR1 reads GTSNPN; CDR2 reads SVGIG (reference sequence). The chain's CDR3 is CAWNFWTAQSTDTQYF.

This chain uses TRBV2 with TRBJ1-2; lacking DNA, the TRBD1 call made by TCRdb goes unchecked. The CDR3 sequence is 14 residues long. Germline assignment: CDR1 SNHLY and CDR2 FYNNEI. Here the CDR3 reads CASNPRWGPQGYTF.

The chain couples TRBV5-1 to TRBJ2-2; checking the TCRdb D call of TRBD1 is not possible without DNA. In germline, CDR1 is SGHRS, CDR2 YFSETQ. This CDR3 is 15 amino acids long. This CDR3 is CASSLAGQGNGELFF.

This rearrangement joins TRBV3-1 to TRBJ2-7; checking the TCRdb D call of TRBD1 is not possible without DNA. CDR1 LGHDT and CDR2 YNNKEL come from the germline V gene (reference sequence). The CDR3 contains 14 residues. This chain's CDR3 is CASTQRDRGPEQYF.

The genes are TRBV5-1 and TRBJ2-7; the D call of TRBD2 rests on TCRdb alone, since no DNA is present to check it. The CDR3 length is 13 residues. Germline V lookup: CDR1 SGHRS, CDR2 YFSETQ. CDR3 sequence: CASSPDGLIEQYF.

The gene calls are TRBV12-3 or TRBV12-4 and TRBJ1-5. This CDR3 contains 13 residues. The CDR3 sequence is CASRGRFNQPQHF.

The chain couples TRBV20-1 to TRBJ1-2. The CDR3 contains 13 residues. From germline, CDR1 is DFQATT and CDR2 SNEGSKA (reference sequence). CDR3 region: CSARDGVSYGYTF.

V and J are TRBV25-1 and TRBJ1-2; TCRdb lists TRBD1, though no DNA is available to test this call. CDR3 length: 14 amino acids. The germline gives CDR1 MGHDK, CDR2 SYGVNS. The CDR3 region is CASSGGVPVLGYTF.

The chain has TRBV5-1 and TRBJ2-7; TCRdb's D call, TRBD1, is unchecked because there is no DNA. This CDR3 has 17 residues. CDR1 is SGHRS and CDR2 is YFSETQ in the germline V gene. This chain's CDR3 is CASSLGQVGQTPYEQYF.

V and J are TRBV3-1 and TRBJ2-3; TCRdb's D gene call, TRBD1, goes unchecked for lack of DNA. Looked up from germline, CDR1 is LGHDT and CDR2 is YNNKEL (reference sequence). This CDR3 has 15 amino acids. CDR3 sequence reads: CASSQGGDPWDTQYF.

The chain carries TRBV7-9 and TRBJ2-1. Germline V lookup: CDR1 SEHNR, CDR2 FQNEAQ (reference sequence). The CDR3 has 15 amino acids. The chain's CDR3 is CASSLLTDLYNEQFF.

J is TRBJ2-3 and V is TRBV20-1; TCRdb's assignment of TRBD1 cannot be checked, as there is no DNA. This CDR3 is built from 14 residues. Germline V gene lookup returns CDR1 DFQATT and CDR2 SNEGSKA (reference sequence). The CDR3 reads CSARVDGNTDTQYF.